This T cell receptor beta chain was observed in a study of blood T cells in healthy people across ages. Whole-study results and caveats: Significant beta diversity loss was already apparent by age approximately 40, declining roughly linearly.

Alongside a J-beta primer mix, a sample-barcoded 5' primer served in a second PCR lasting roughly 7 to 11 cycles. TCRdb recomputed calls from the 5' RACE reads with MiXCR, one row per CDR3 protein. This table holds approximately 780,000 distinct CDR3 sequences, around 24% found once. Between the trimmed V and J ends, which lost 3 bases and 6 bases, there was a span of 11 bases. The germline CDR1 and CDR2 sequences are SGHTA and FQGTGA. The CDR3 is made up of 14 amino acids. Concerning this clonotype itself: Its target is unknown.

The sample was also linked to a second study, of T cells of mothers and their children.

This rearrangement joins TRBV7-3 to TRBJ2-2, with D perhaps given as TRBD1 or TRBD2 (5 bases each). This receptor was taken from a boy between 10 and 17 years old in good health. The sequenced sample was blood. Here the CDR3 reads CASSLFEGPGELFF. In nucleotides, the CDR3 is TGTGCCAGCAGCTTGTTTGAGGGACCCGGGGAGCTGTTTTTT.